This T cell receptor beta chain stems from a study of identical twins. Per germline, CDR1 DFQATT and CDR2 SNEGSKA (reference sequence). V lost 3 bases to trimming and J lost 11 bases, with 22 bases between them. This CDR3 contains 14 residues. A single record per CDR3 protein comes from TCRdb applying MiXCR to the 5' RACE reads. The sample has some 1,600,000 distinct CDR3 sequences; around 29% are singletons. With respect to this clonotype: The target antigen is unknown.

General study results and limits: The authors drew conclusions from cross-sectional statistical analysis rather than following the same donors.

The sample consisted of cord blood. The rearrangement links TRBV20-1 to TRBJ2-5, with TRBD2 as a possible D gene (6 bases). This sequence was found in a newborn girl in good health. CDR3 sequence: CSASSGERYSEQYF. The CDR3 DNA follows: TGCAGTGCTAGTTCGGGGGAGAGATACAGTGAGCAGTACTTC.